One and the same sample provided the 28 T cell receptor gamma chains below, sequenced in a study of gamma-delta T cells after stem cell transplantation. TCRdb used CATT to re-call clones from the RT-PCR reads. The data hold around 3,500 gamma-chain clones, with approximately 4.9% observed a single time. The source material was gamma-delta T cells. These receptors originate from a human donor. It is not recorded whose cells these are; they may come from a transplant donor.

This clone is classed as large. Other DNA sequences from this sample encode an identical CDR3 as well. The chain recombines TRGV9 with TRGJ1 or TRGJ2. The V segment lost 0 bases and the J segment 10 bases; nucleotides outside the gene matches: 3. Germline V gene lookup returns CDR1 GITISATS and CDR2 ISYDGTV (reference sequence). This CDR3 spans 11 amino acids. The CDR3 bases are TGTGCCTTGTGGGAGGTGCGGAAGAAACTCTTT. Protein product: CALWEVRKKLF.

A few counts support this clone. The chain uses TRGV2 and TRGJ1 or TRGJ2. V shed 0 bases, J shed 5 bases, and the junction held 7 bases outside the gene matches. The CDR3 has 14 amino acids. Germline CDR1 is EGSNGY and CDR2 is YDSYNSKV. CDR3 in DNA: TGTGCCACCTGGGACGGGCCCAGGAATTATAAGAAACTCTTT. Protein sequence: CATWDGPRNYKKLF.

This clone showed up just once. The genes are TRGV8 and TRGJP. There are 19 residues in the CDR3. Trimming cost V 2 bases and J 4 bases; bases outside gene matches: 11. In germline, CDR1 is VENAVY, CDR2 YDSYNSRV. The CDR3 loop reads CATWDTPPPQELGKKIKVF. The DNA for the CDR3 is TGTGCCACCTGGGATACACCCCCCCCCCAAGAGTTGGGCAAAAAAATCAAGGTATTT.

As regards this clone: A far larger clone is only one base removed, so a read error is likely. The chain employs TRGV8 and TRGJP2. V lost 5 bases to trimming and J lost 3 bases; unmatched junction nucleotides: 9. The CDR3 runs to 15 residues. From germline, CDR1 is VENAVY and CDR2 YDSYNSRV. The CDR3 bases are TGTGCCACCTGGGTGAATGGAGGTAGTGATTGGATCAAGACGTTT. Translation gives CATWVNGGSDWIKTF.

For this clone: The TCRdb record carries a much larger clone's protein, which differs from this DNA's translation at residue 8; a read error is the likely cause, and the protein listed here is the DNA translation. V usage is TRGV3 and J usage is TRGJP2. There are 16 residues in the CDR3. Germline values: CDR1 VTNTFY, CDR2 YDVSTARD (reference sequence). V shed 0 bases, J shed 0 bases, and the junction held 4 bases outside the gene matches. Written as DNA, the CDR3 is TGTGCCACCTGGGACAGGCGATATAGTAGTGATTGGATCAAGACGTTT. Translated: CATWDRRYSSDWIKTF.

This clone was seen a handful of times. The chain joins TRGV9 to TRGJP. Trimming cost V 3 bases and J 6 bases; bases outside gene matches: 5. Per the germline V gene, CDR1 is GITISATS and CDR2 is ISYDGTV (reference sequence). This CDR3 has 16 residues. The CDR3 sequence is CALWEWLELGKKIKVF. The CDR3 DNA reads as TGTGCCTTGTGGGAGTGGCTAGAGTTGGGCAAAAAAATCAAGGTATTT.

This clone was detected only a few times. The chain is built from TRGV9 and TRGJ1 or TRGJ2. J was trimmed by 4 bases and V by 0 bases; bases with no gene match: 12. CDR3 length: 16 amino acids. Germline V CDR1 and CDR2: GITISATS, ISYDGTV (reference sequence). Written as DNA, the CDR3 is TGTGCCTTGTGGGAGGTGCGTGGGGGAAGGTATTATAAGAAACTCTTT. Protein sequence: CALWEVRGGRYYKKLF.

In the case of this clone: A read error may produce the germline difference seen at one junction end. The chain combines TRGV9 with TRGJP. Per germline, CDR1 GITISATS and CDR2 ISYDGTV (reference sequence). The CDR3 covers 20 residues. The chain's CDR3 is CALWEMSFLRNKLSKKIKVF. In DNA, the CDR3 is TGTGCCTTGTGGGAGATGTCTTTTTTAAGGAATAAGTTGAGCAAAAAAATCAAGGTATTT.

This rearrangement joins TRGV9 to TRGJP. The germline CDR1 and CDR2 sequences are GITISATS and ISYDGTV (reference sequence). J was trimmed by 3 bases and V by 3 bases; bases with no gene match: 14. The CDR3 consists of 20 residues. The CDR3 DNA is TGTGCCTTGTGGGAGCCCTCGATCCCAAAGCAAGAGTTGGGCAAAAAAATCAAGGTATTT. Its translation is CALWEPSIPKQELGKKIKVF.

With regard to this clone: With a much larger clone just one base away, this may be a read error. The CDR3 region has the DNA TGTGCCACCTGGGACAGGCCGGAGAAACTCTTT. It yields the protein CATWDRPEKLF. This chain links TRGV3 with TRGJ1 or TRGJ2. The trim removed 0 bases at V and 11 bases at J, leaving 4 bases unmatched. Per the germline V gene, CDR1 is VTNTFY and CDR2 is YDVSTARD (reference sequence). This CDR3 spans 11 amino acids.

In this sample, this clone is medium-sized. This chain connects TRGV9 to TRGJ1 or TRGJ2. The CDR3 loop spans 14 amino acids. Germline V gene sequence: CDR1 GITISATS, CDR2 ISYDGTV (reference sequence). The ends lost 3 bases at V and 3 bases at J; junction bases unmatched: 8. CDR3 bases: TGTGCCTTGTGGGAGCTGGATGGTTATTATAAGAAACTCTTT. Translating gives CALWELDGYYKKLF.

This clone has a handful of counts. One base away lies a much larger clone, so this may be a sequencing read error. The CDR3: CALWEVKGLGKKIKVF. CDR3 in DNA: TGTGCCTTGTGGGAGGTGAAAGGGTTGGGCAAAAAAATCAAGGTATTT. The chain has TRGV9 and TRGJP. This CDR3 comprises 16 residues. Per the germline V gene, CDR1 is GITISATS and CDR2 is ISYDGTV (reference sequence). V was clipped by 0 bases and J by 9 bases; unmatched bases: 5.

This clone is medium-sized by share. This CDR3 is also generated by other DNA sequences in the sample. The chain has TRGV9 and TRGJP. The CDR3 runs 17 residues. V lost 0 bases to trimming and J lost 2 bases; unmatched junction nucleotides: 1. Germline lookup yields CDR1 GITISATS and CDR2 ISYDGTV (reference sequence). CDR3 sequence reads: CALWEVRQELGKKIKVF. CDR3 coding DNA: TGTGCCTTGTGGGAGGTGCGGCAAGAGTTGGGCAAAAAAATCAAGGTATTT.

This clone has only a few counts. The gene calls are TRGV9 and TRGJP. Germline V gene sequence: CDR1 GITISATS, CDR2 ISYDGTV (reference sequence). The trim removed 4 bases at V and 11 bases at J, leaving 8 bases unmatched. There are 15 residues in the CDR3. The CDR3 region has the DNA TGTGCCTTGTGGGAAGGGGAGATGGGCAAAAAAATCAAGGTATTT. This codes for CALWEGEMGKKIKVF.

This clone was found a few times. V gene TRGV9 combines with J gene TRGJP. The length of the CDR3 is 16 residues. From germline, CDR1 is GITISATS and CDR2 ISYDGTV (reference sequence). V trimming: 10 bases; J trimming: 3 bases; junction bases outside the gene matches: 9. DNA of the CDR3: TGTGCCTTCCACACGCAGCAAGAGTTGGGCAAAAAAATCAAGGTATTT. Translating it yields CAFHTQQELGKKIKVF.

This clone is termed medium-sized. This chain connects TRGV9 to TRGJ1 or TRGJ2. CDR1 is GITISATS, CDR2 ISYDGTV, per germline (reference sequence). The CDR3 is made up of 15 amino acids. The trim removed 2 bases at V and 0 bases at J, leaving 7 bases unmatched. The chain's CDR3 is CALWEARANYYKKLF. CDR3 DNA sequence: TGTGCCTTGTGGGAGGCCAGAGCGAATTATTATAAGAAACTCTTT.

This clone occurred a few times. Other DNA sequences of this sample code for an identical CDR3. The V call is TRGV9, the J call TRGJP. The CDR3 has 16 amino acids. CDR1 and CDR2 (germline): GITISATS, ISYDGTV (reference sequence). Trimming took 5 bases from V and 7 from J; bases not matched to a gene: 8. CDR3 nucleotides: TGTGCCTTGTGGGTAACACAGGAGTTGGGCAAAAAAATCAAGGTATTT. Translating gives CALWVTQELGKKIKVF.

Judged by abundance, this clone is medium-sized. V gene TRGV3 combines with J gene TRGJ1 or TRGJ2. Germline assignment: CDR1 VTNTFY and CDR2 YDVSTARD (reference sequence). Trimming cost V 2 bases and J 7 bases; bases outside gene matches: 8. The CDR3 length is 13 residues. The CDR3 sequence: CATWDTQPYKKLF. The CDR3 DNA sequence: TGTGCCACCTGGGACACCCAACCGTATAAGAAACTCTTT.

By share, this clone ranks as medium-sized (0.01 to 0.1%). This rearrangement joins TRGV9 to TRGJ1 or TRGJ2. V was pared by 2 bases and J by 1 base, with 2 bases of the junction left unmatched. Germline lookup yields CDR1 GITISATS and CDR2 ISYDGTV (reference sequence). There are 13 residues in the CDR3. The CDR3: CALWEGNYYKKLF. The CDR3 DNA follows: TGTGCCTTGTGGGAGGGCAATTATTATAAGAAACTCTTT.

The sample holds a few counts of this clone. Only one base separates this from a far larger clonotype, so it likely reflects a read error. Within the sample, other DNA sequences also encode this same CDR3. The V and J genes are TRGV4 and TRGJ1 or TRGJ2. This CDR3 has 11 amino acids. The germline V gene encodes CDR1 EGSTGY and CDR2 YDSYTSSV. The CDR3 loop reads CATWDAFKKLF. The CDR3 DNA reads TGCGCCACCTGGGATGCCTTTAAGAAACTCTTT.

This clone showed up just a few times. Given a far larger clone just one base away, this is likely a sequencing read error. The same CDR3 also results from other DNA sequences found in this sample. This sequence joins TRGV9 and TRGJP. There are 17 residues in the CDR3. Per germline, CDR1 GITISATS and CDR2 ISYDGTV (reference sequence). For the CDR3, the DNA is TGTGCCTTGTGGGAGCCCCCCGCGGAGTTGGGCAAAAAAATCAAGGTGTTT. Translating gives CALWEPPAELGKKIKVF.

The chain uses TRGV2 and TRGJ1 or TRGJ2. J lost 11 bases, V lost 0 bases, and 7 bases had no gene match. The CDR3 length is 12 residues. Germline lookup yields CDR1 EGSNGY and CDR2 YDSYNSKV. The CDR3: CATWDGRGEKLF. The CDR3 DNA follows: TGTGCCACCTGGGACGGGCGGGGGGAGAAACTCTTT.

This chain joins TRGV9 and TRGJ1 or TRGJ2. Per the germline V gene, CDR1 is GITISATS and CDR2 is ISYDGTV (reference sequence). The CDR3 consists of 13 residues. Germline trimming cut 4 bases from V and 6 bases from J; bases unmatched to any gene: 9. The CDR3 spells CALWEKKGYKKLF. DNA of the CDR3: TGTGCCTTGTGGGAAAAAAAGGGTTATAAGAAACTCTTT.

This clone is labeled as medium-sized. The chain links TRGV9 to TRGJP. V trimming: 4 bases; J trimming: 6 bases; junction bases outside the gene matches: 6. This CDR3 has 16 amino acids. Germline-derived CDR1 and CDR2 are GITISATS and ISYDGTV (reference sequence). CDR3 protein: CALWDDLELGKKIKVF. CDR3 DNA: TGTGCCTTGTGGGATGATTTAGAGTTGGGCAAAAAAATCAAGGTATTT.

This clone was recorded a few times. The chain combines TRGV9 with TRGJ1 or TRGJ2. This CDR3 has 15 residues. The germline CDR1 and CDR2 sequences are GITISATS and ISYDGTV (reference sequence). The ends lost 0 bases at V and 3 bases at J; junction bases unmatched: 8. The chain's CDR3 is CALWEVVPLYYKKLF. Written as DNA, the CDR3 is TGTGCCTTGTGGGAGGTGGTTCCCCTTTATTATAAGAAACTCTTT.

The V gene is TRGV9, the J gene TRGJ1 or TRGJ2. The CDR3 runs to 11 residues. The J segment lost 8 bases and the V segment lost 3 bases, leaving 4 bases of the junction unmatched. Germline V lookup: CDR1 GITISATS, CDR2 ISYDGTV (reference sequence). The CDR3 DNA is TGTGCCTTGTGGGAGCAACATAAGAAACTCTTT. It yields the protein CALWEQHKKLF.

With regard to this clone: This sequence may be a read error, since a much larger clone differs from it by one base. Other DNA sequences in this specimen translate into the identical CDR3. The chain joins TRGV9 to TRGJP. This CDR3 spans 15 amino acids. V was clipped by 3 bases and J by 6 bases; unmatched bases: 2. Germline V gives CDR1 GITISATS, CDR2 ISYDGTV (reference sequence). CDR3 sequence reads: CALWETELGKKIKVF. The CDR3 nucleotides are TGTGCCTTGTGGGAGACAGAGTTGGGCAAAAAAATCAAGGTATTT.

This clone is categorized as medium-sized. The genes are TRGV4 and TRGJ1 or TRGJ2. The V and J ends lost 5 bases and 3 bases, in that order; junction bases with no gene match: 4. The V gene's germline CDR1 is EGSTGY and CDR2 YDSYTSSV. There are 12 residues in the CDR3. The CDR3 sequence is CATWAFYYKKLF. The CDR3 DNA reads as TGTGCCACCTGGGCTTTTTATTATAAGAAACTCTTT.